This TCR beta chain was recovered during a study of blood T cell repertoires in COVID-19. Study in general: COVID-19 samples collected from the United States, Italy and Spain covered acute and convalescent phases. The analysed material was cDNA or gDNA that came from T cells, B-cell-depleted T cells, or PBMCs.

CDR3 length: 15 residues. V dropped 1 base and J dropped 4 bases, with 11 bases sitting between them. Germline values: CDR1 SGHRS, CDR2 YFSETQ. Authors' methods: Nucleated cell number was recorded as an estimate derived from reference gene primer amplification. Measured with immunoSEQ multiplex PCR; TCRdb has only the in-frame clones, and not every one. The V and J calls and clone size are taken from that table; D and trimming were inferred from the DNA. The sample includes about 99,000 clones, approximately 79% of them seen just once. The V and J genes are TRBV5-1 and TRBJ1-4, with D maybe TRBD1 (5 bases). This sequence originates from an elderly woman with active or convalescent COVID-19. Sample: peripheral blood. In DNA, the CDR3 is TGCGCCAGCAGCTTGTTGGGGGGAGATAATGAAAAACTGTTTTTT. Translated, it gives CASSLLGGDNEKLFF. Full variable domain (rest looked up from reference TRBV5-1 and TRBJ1-4): KAGVTQTPRYLIKTRGQQVTLSCSPISGHRSVSWYQQTPGQGLQFLFEYFSETQRNKGNFPGRFSGRQFSNSRSEMNVSTLELGDSALYLCASSLLGGDNEKLFFGSGTQLSVL.